Here is one TCR beta chain with its context. Its antigen remains unknown. Germline V CDR1 and CDR2: SGHDT, YYEEEE. Trimming took 0 bases from V and 0 from J, leaving 7 bases between them. The CDR3 runs to 15 residues. Sequenced by immunoSEQ multiplex PCR; TCRdb stores in-frame clones only, minus some. The sample has approximately 26,000 clones, 82% seen once. The data belong to a study of graft-versus-host responses after intestinal transplantation. Study as a whole: Transplantation in recipients was multivisceral, liver-intestinal, or isolated intestinal. Every recipient had anti-thymocyte globulin induction and about three years of tacrolimus plus steroids.

This chain links TRBV5-6 with TRBJ1-5, with D hard to call. The receptor comes from a human donor who received an intestinal transplant. The specimen was unstimulated CD4+ T cells sorted from spleen or lymph node cells, collected before intestinal transplant. CDR3 in amino acids: CASSLGPLSNQPQHF. CDR3 nucleotide sequence: TGTGCCAGCAGCTTGGGCCCTCTTAGCAATCAGCCCCAGCATTTT. Filled out from reference TRBV5-6 and TRBJ1-5, the complete variable domain reads DAGVTQSPTHLIKTRGQQVTLRCSPKSGHDTVSWYQQALGQGPQFIFQYYEEEERQRGNFPDRFSGHQFPNYSSELNVNALLLGDSALYLCASSLGPLSNQPQHFGDGTRLSIL.